These T cell receptor beta chains were read from a single sample in a study of shared clonotypes between healthy human individuals. Method: immunoSEQ multiplex PCR; TCRdb's copy keeps in-frame clones and lacks some. The table has about 2.4 million clones, 93% seen once. Material: naive CD4+ T cells from PBMCs. Every receptor here comes from a man aged 18 to 29 in good health. Some clones in this sample may be carry-over from other donors' samples. Each CDR3 is given without its conserved first and last residue. A D gene is named only where the DNA matches it firmly.

v_gene: TRBV6-6; d_gene: -; CDR3aa: ASGRFRGDEQY
v_gene: TRBV19; d_gene: -; CDR3aa: ASQLSNGALNTEAF
v_gene: TRBV9; d_gene: -; CDR3aa: ASSVASGARSTEAF
v_gene: TRBV7-2; d_gene: -; CDR3aa: ASSLVGARGYT
v_gene: TRBV18; d_gene: TRBD2; CDR3aa: ASSLYLAGARGGTGANVLT
v_gene: TRBV6-1; d_gene: -; CDR3aa: ASSDMGRGYYEKLF
v_gene: TRBV5-8; d_gene: -; CDR3aa: ASSLGTWEQY
v_gene: TRBV28; d_gene: -; CDR3aa: ASSLTLPGETQY
v_gene: TRBV9; d_gene: TRBD2; CDR3aa: ASSVGLAGTNEQF
v_gene: TRBV11-3; d_gene: TRBD2; CDR3aa: ASSFGTSGEDTQY
v_gene: TRBV28; d_gene: TRBD2; CDR3aa: ASSGLAGKDEQY
v_gene: TRBV6-1; d_gene: TRBD1; CDR3aa: ASSTGDSGNTIY
v_gene: TRBV11-2; d_gene: -; CDR3aa: ASSFRPTSNQETQY
v_gene: TRBV4-1; d_gene: TRBD2; CDR3aa: ASTPSTSGSNEQF
v_gene: TRBV28; d_gene: -; CDR3aa: ASSSDWLGGEAF
v_gene: TRBV29-1; d_gene: -; CDR3aa: SVDPGADTQY
v_gene: TRBV11-2; d_gene: TRBD1; CDR3aa: ASSFWTGGGNIQY
v_gene: TRBV6-1; d_gene: TRBD2; CDR3aa: ASRTTSGRVDEQF
v_gene: TRBV27; d_gene: -; CDR3aa: ASSLYPHAGVQLAKNIQY
v_gene: TRBV5-5; d_gene: -; CDR3aa: ASSLTFKTQY
v_gene: TRBV28; d_gene: -; CDR3aa: ASSRDKSELKAF
v_gene: TRBV7-2; d_gene: -; CDR3aa: ASSLVGGPSTGELF
v_gene: TRBV28; d_gene: -; CDR3aa: ASSLSYVYGYT
v_gene: TRBV4-1; d_gene: -; CDR3aa: ASSQRDSGTSGANVLT
v_gene: TRBV11-2; d_gene: TRBD2; CDR3aa: ASSFEGGRSF
v_gene: TRBV4-3; d_gene: TRBD2; CDR3aa: ASSQERVKRDDSGANVLT
v_gene: TRBV23-1; d_gene: -; CDR3aa: ASSQYGGAETQY
v_gene: TRBV27; d_gene: TRBD2; CDR3aa: ASSYSGTSTDTQY
v_gene: TRBV4-3; d_gene: -; CDR3aa: ASSQDLSGLSNEKLF